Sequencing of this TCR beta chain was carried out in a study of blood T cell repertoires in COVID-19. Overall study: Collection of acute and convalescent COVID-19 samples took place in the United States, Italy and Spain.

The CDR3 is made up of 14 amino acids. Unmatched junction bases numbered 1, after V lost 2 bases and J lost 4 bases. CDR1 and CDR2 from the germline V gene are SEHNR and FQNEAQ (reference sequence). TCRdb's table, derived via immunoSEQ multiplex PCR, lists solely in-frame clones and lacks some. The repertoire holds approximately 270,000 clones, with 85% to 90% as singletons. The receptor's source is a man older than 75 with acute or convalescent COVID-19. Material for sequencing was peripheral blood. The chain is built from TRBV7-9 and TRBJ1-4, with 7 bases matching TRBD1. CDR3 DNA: TGTGCCAGCAGCTTAAACAGGGGTAATGAAAAACTGTTTTTT. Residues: CASSLNRGNEKLFF.